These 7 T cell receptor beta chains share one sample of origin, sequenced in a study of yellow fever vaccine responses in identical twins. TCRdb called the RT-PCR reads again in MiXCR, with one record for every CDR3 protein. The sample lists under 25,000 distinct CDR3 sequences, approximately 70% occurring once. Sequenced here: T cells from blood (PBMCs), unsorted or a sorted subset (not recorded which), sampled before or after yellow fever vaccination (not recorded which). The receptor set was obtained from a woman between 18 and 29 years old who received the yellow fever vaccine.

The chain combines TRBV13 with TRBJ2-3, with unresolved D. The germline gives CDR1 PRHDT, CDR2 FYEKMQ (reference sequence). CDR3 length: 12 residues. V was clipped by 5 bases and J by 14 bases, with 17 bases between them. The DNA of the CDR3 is TGTGCCAGCAGCCGCGATCCCTCCGCACTGTATTTT. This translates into CASSRDPSALYF. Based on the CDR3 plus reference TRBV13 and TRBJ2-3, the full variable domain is AAGVIQSPRHLIKEKRETATLKCYPIPRHDTVYWYQQGPGQDPQFLISFYEKMQSDKGSIPDRFSAQQFSDYHSELNMSSLELGDSALYFCASSRDPSALYFGPGTRLTVL.

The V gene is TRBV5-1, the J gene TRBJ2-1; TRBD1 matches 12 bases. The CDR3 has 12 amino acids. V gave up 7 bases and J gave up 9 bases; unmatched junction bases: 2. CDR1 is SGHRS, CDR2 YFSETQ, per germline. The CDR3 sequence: CASGTGGSEQFF. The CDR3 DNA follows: TGCGCCAGCGGGACAGGGGGCTCTGAGCAGTTCTTC.

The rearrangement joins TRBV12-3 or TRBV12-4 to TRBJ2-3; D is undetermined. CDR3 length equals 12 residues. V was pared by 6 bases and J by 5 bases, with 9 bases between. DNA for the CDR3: TGTGCCAGCAGGCCCACAATAGATACGCAGTATTTT. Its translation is CASRPTIDTQYF.

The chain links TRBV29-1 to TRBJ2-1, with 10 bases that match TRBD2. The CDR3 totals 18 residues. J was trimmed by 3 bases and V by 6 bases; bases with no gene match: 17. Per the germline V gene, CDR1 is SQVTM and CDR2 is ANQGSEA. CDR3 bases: TGCAGCGTGCGGGGAACTAGCGGGACAGGTACAAGCTACAATGAGCAGTTCTTC. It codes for CSVRGTSGTGTSYNEQFF.

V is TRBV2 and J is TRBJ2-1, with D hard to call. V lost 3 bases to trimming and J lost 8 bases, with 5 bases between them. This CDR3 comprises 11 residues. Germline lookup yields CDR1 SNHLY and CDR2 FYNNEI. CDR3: CASSDRHEQFF. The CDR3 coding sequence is TGTGCCAGCAGTGATCGCCATGAGCAGTTCTTC. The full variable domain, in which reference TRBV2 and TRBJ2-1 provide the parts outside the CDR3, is EPEVTQTPSHQVTQMGQEVILRCVPISNHLYFYWYRQILGQKVEFLVSFYNNEISEKSEIFDDQFSVERPDGSNFTLKIRSTKLEDSAMYFCASSDRHEQFFGPGTRLTVL.

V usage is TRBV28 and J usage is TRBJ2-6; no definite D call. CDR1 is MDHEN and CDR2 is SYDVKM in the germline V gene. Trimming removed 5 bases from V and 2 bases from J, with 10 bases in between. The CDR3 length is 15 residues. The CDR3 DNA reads TGTGCCAGCAGTCACTTCTGGGCTGGGGCCAACGTCCTGACTTTC. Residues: CASSHFWAGANVLTF. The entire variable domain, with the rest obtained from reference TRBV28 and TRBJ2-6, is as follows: DVKVTQSSRYLVKRTGEKVFLECVQDMDHENMFWYRQDPGLGLRLIYFSYDVKMKEKGDIPEGYSVSREKKERFSLILESASTNQTSMYLCASSHFWAGANVLTFGAGSRLTVL.

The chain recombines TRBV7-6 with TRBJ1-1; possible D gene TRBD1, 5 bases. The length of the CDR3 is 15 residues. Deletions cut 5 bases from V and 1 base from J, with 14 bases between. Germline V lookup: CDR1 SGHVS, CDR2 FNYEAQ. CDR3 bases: TGTGCCAGCAGCCCCGCCGGGACGCCGAACACTGAAGCTTTCTTT. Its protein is CASSPAGTPNTEAFF.